This TCR beta chain was profiled in a study of blood T cell repertoires in COVID-19 (dated by TCRdb to 2018 to 2021). Concerning the study at large: Samples covering the acute and convalescent phases of COVID-19 were provided by collaborators in the United States, Italy and Spain. The material from the prospective study consisted of cDNA or gDNA derived from T cells, B-cell-depleted T cells, or PBMCs. The dataset comprised deeply sampled blood TCRbeta repertoires from subjects exposed to, actively infected with, or recovered from COVID-19. The repertoires were released in a freely available public database intended as a resource for research on the immune response to SARS-CoV-2. The samples were drawn from the first 160 participants of the ongoing ImmuneRACE study and from 950 to 1,500 subjects provided by 6 global collaborators. Sample metadata almost always included a de-identified subject ID, COVID-19 status, age in years and sex. HLA class I and class II types, where available, came from metadata supplied by the sample provider rather than from assay-based typing. Beyond this particular receptor, the publication reports: The amount of clinical and demographic metadata varied by source and participant and was provided uncurated.

The collaborating institutions used their own protocols to collect whole blood in K2EDTA tubes. For TCRbeta analysis, collaborator samples were shipped as frozen whole blood, as isolated PBMCs, or as DNA extracted from either sample type. TCRbeta CDR3 regions were amplified from genomic DNA using the immunoSEQ Assay, a bias-controlled multiplex PCR. On the study's bioinformatics: Nucleated cell counts per sample were estimated from amplification of reference gene primers within the assay. Sequence reads were collapsed and filtered to measure the absolute abundance of every unique TCRbeta CDR3 rearrangement. For each sample, productive Simpson clonality was calculated as the square root of Simpson's diversity index across productive rearrangements. TCRdb carries this immuneACCESS record with in-frame sequences only. Its versions omit some clonotypes, under half of them owing to an unresolved V gene in the studies checked, with the rest unexplained. The V and J calls and clone size are taken from that table; D and trimming were inferred from the DNA. For this sample the table gives 110,000 or so clones, of which under 80% were detected only once. The ten largest make up 2.5% of the sample.

A word on this clone: Its antigen is unknown. No much larger clone is present one base from it, and per-base qualities are unavailable.

There are 13 amino acids in the CDR3, from cysteine to phenylalanine inclusive. Of the read, only the CDR3 DNA is kept; its 39 bases are in frame from base 1. Trimming takes 5 bases from V and 6 bases from J, and the germline ends sit 13 bases apart. The germline V gene gives CDR1 as SGHVS and CDR2 as FQNEAQ. Sequenced: peripheral blood. This chain is built from TRBV7-8 and TRBJ1-2, and the D gene may be TRBD1, 5 bases matching. The TCR originated in a man aged 50-59 years with acute or convalescent COVID-19. The nucleotide sequence reads TGTGCCAGCAGCCCCGGTGCGGGGCATGGCTACACCTTC. This sequence encodes CASSPGAGHGYTF. Supplemented by the reference TRBV7-8 and TRBJ1-2 proteins around the CDR3, the complete variable domain is GAGVSQSPRYKVAKRGQDVALRCDPISGHVSLFWYQQALGQGPEFLTYFQNEAQLDKSGLPSDRFFAERPEGSVSTLKIQRTQQEDSAVYLCASSPGAGHGYTFGSGTRLTVV.